Listed below are T cell receptor beta chains from one sample, sequenced in a study of T cell responses to AZD1222 COVID-19 vaccine. Generated by immunoSEQ multiplex PCR, the TCRdb table keeps only in-frame clones and is missing some. This repertoire shows 65,000 to 75,000 clones, about 88% found once; its top ten account for roughly 4.9%. Sequenced material: peripheral blood, taken 28 days after the second dose of the MenACWY control vaccine. These receptors originate from an adult who received the MenACWY meningococcal vaccine as a control. Each CDR3 is given without its conserved first and last residue.

V gene	J gene	CDR3 protein
TRBV15	TRBJ2-1	ATSRDRASGYNEQF
TRBV7-2	TRBJ2-7	ASSNRGGEQY
TRBV29-1	TRBJ1-1	SLRTGGQTEAF
TRBV3-1/TRBV3-2	TRBJ1-2	ASSLGQTAGYT
TRBV24-1	TRBJ2-1	ATSGDRREQF
TRBV29-1	TRBJ1-2	SVGQGSYGYT
TRBV30	TRBJ1-5	AWSGPQGDQPQH
TRBV6-2/TRBV6-3	TRBJ2-5	ASSYELASVQETQY
TRBV27	TRBJ2-3	ASSFRAGAADTQY
TRBV6-5	TRBJ1-3	ASSRTGFGNTIY
TRBV14	TRBJ2-7	ASSSNRGAYEQY
TRBV18	TRBJ1-2	ASSPSNRGGGYT
TRBV28	TRBJ2-5	ASTPPGASQETQY
TRBV28	TRBJ2-7	ASSLVSGYEQY
TRBV4-3	TRBJ2-3	ASSQASGGATDTQY
TRBV28	TRBJ1-2	ATLYRGNYGYT
TRBV19	TRBJ1-4	ASSLPDWQGATNEKLF
TRBV16	TRBJ1-1	ASSPVGAPRGAF
TRBV11-2	TRBJ2-2	ASSPGSQDTGELF
TRBV28	TRBJ2-7	ASSLGPGVAQYEQY
TRBV5-4	TRBJ2-3	ASSSGGLAGTDTQY
TRBV10-3	TRBJ2-6	AISDGGRSGANVLT
TRBV6-1	TRBJ2-3	ASSEGRVTDTQY
TRBV19	TRBJ2-7	ASSITRDTSYEQY
TRBV7-2	TRBJ2-3	ASSSQGALAGVGTDTQY
TRBV5-1	TRBJ2-7	ASSLGGTEQY
TRBV18	TRBJ1-3	ASSSSASSGNTIY
TRBV7-9	TRBJ1-2	ASSSGANYGYT
TRBV7-2	TRBJ2-7	ASSLLGQGLNEQY
TRBV5-4	TRBJ1-6	ASSIWTGYNSPLH
TRBV20-1	TRBJ1-2	SASERGGDYGYT
TRBV6-2/TRBV6-3	TRBJ1-1	ASSYSVGWEAF
TRBV6-4	TRBJ1-3	ASRGDKGSSSGNTIY
TRBV6-5	TRBJ1-5	ASDGQGYSNQPQH
TRBV7-2	TRBJ2-5	ASSLVSRVDRTQY
TRBV5-1	TRBJ1-1	ASSLSGQLNTEAF
TRBV5-1	TRBJ2-7	ASSWAGTALEEQY
TRBV11-2	TRBJ2-7	ASSLSTSGEQY
TRBV30	TRBJ2-7	AWLAGSSYEQY